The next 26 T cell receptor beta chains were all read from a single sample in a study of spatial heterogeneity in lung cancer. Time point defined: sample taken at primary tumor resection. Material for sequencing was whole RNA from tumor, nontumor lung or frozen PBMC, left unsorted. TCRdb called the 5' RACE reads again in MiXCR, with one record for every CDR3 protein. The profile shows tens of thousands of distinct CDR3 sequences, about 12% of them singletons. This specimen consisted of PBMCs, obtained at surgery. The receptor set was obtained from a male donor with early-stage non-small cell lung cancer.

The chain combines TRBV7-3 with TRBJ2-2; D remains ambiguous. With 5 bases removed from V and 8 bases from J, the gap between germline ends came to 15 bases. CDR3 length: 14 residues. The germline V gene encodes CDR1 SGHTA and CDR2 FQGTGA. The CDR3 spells CASSGTGSPGELFF. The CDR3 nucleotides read TGTGCCAGCAGCGGAACCGGGTCCCCAGGGGAGCTGTTTTTT.

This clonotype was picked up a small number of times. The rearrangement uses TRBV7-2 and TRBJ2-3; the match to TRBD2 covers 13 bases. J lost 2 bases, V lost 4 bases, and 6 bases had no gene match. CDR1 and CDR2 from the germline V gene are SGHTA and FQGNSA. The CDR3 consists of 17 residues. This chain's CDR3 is CASSYRTSGGITDTQYF. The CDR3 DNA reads TGTGCCAGCAGCTATCGGACTAGCGGGGGTATCACAGATACGCAGTATTTT.

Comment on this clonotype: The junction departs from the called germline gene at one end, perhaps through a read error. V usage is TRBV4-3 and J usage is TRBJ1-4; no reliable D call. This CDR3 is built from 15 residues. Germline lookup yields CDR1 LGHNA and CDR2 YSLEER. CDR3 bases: TGCGCCAGCAGCCAAGACAGAGGCGATAATGAAAGACTGTTTTTT. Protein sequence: CASSQDRGDNERLFF.

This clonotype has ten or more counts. In nucleotides, the CDR3 is TGTGCCAGCACCCTTACGGGACAGGGACTGGTAGAGACCCAGTACTTC. It yields the protein CASTLTGQGLVETQYF. The V and J genes are TRBV6-2 or TRBV6-3 and TRBJ2-5, with 9 bases aligning to TRBD1. Trimming took 7 bases from V and 4 from J; bases not matched to a gene: 13. The CDR3 loop spans 16 amino acids. Germline-derived CDR1 and CDR2 are MNHEY and SVGEGT.

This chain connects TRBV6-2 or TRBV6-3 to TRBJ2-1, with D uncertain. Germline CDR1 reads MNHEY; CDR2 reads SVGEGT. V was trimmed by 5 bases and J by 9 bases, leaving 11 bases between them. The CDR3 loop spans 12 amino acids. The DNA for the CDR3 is TGTGCCAGCAGTGACCACCCCGGTGAGCAGTTCTTC. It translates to CASSDHPGEQFF.

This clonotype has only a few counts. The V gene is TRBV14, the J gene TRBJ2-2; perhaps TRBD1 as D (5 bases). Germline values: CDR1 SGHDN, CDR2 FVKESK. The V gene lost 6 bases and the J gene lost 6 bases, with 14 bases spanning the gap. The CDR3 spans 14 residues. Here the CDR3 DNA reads TGTGCCAGCAGACGGACACAGTCCGCCGGGGAGCTGTTTTTT. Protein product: CASRRTQSAGELFF.

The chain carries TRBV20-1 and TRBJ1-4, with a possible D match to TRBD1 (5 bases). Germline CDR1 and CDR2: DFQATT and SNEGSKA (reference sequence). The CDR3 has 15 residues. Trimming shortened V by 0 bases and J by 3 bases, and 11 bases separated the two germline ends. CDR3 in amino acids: CSAREGVLPNEKLFF. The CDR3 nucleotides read TGCAGTGCTAGAGAAGGGGTTTTGCCTAATGAAAAACTGTTTTTT.

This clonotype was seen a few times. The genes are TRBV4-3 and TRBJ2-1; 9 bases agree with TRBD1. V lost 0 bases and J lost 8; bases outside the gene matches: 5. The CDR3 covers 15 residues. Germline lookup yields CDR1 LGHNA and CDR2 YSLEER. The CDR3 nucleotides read TGCGCCAGCAGCCAAGATGGGACAGGGATAGATGAGCAGTTCTTC. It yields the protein CASSQDGTGIDEQFF.

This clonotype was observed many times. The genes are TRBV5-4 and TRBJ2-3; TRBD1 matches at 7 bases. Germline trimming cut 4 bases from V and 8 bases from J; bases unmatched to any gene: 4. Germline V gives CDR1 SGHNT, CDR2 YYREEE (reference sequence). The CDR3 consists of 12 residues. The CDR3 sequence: CASSQTGSTQYF. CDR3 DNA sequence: TGTGCCAGCAGCCAGACAGGGAGTACGCAGTATTTT.

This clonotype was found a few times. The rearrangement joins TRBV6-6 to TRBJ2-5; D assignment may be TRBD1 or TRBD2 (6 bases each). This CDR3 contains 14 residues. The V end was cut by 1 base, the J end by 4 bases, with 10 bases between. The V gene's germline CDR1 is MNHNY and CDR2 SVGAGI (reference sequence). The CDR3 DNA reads TGTGCCAGCAGTTACTACGGGGGCGGAGAGACCCAGTACTTC. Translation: CASSYYGGGETQYF.

The CDR3 sequence is CASSYSGVGGNEQFF. The CDR3, as DNA: TGTGCCAGCAGTTACTCCGGGGTCGGGGGCAATGAGCAGTTCTTC. This sequence joins TRBV6-2 or TRBV6-3 and TRBJ2-1; D possibly corresponds to TRBD2 (6 bases). Germline CDR1 and CDR2: MNHEY and SVGEGT. CDR3 size: 15 residues. The V and J ends lost 0 bases and 6 bases respectively, with 12 bases between them.

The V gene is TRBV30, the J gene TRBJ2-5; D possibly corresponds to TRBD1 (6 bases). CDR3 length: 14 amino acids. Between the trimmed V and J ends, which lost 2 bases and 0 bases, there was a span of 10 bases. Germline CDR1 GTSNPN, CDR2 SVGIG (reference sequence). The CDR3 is CAWSKKGDQETQYF. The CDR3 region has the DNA TGTGCCTGGAGTAAAAAGGGGGACCAAGAGACCCAGTACTTC. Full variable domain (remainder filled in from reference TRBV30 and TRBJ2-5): SQTIHQWPATLVQPVGSPLSLECTVEGTSNPNLYWYRQAAGRGLQLLFYSVGIGQISSEVPQNLSASRPQDRQFILSSKKLLLSDSGFYLCAWSKKGDQETQYFGPGTRLLVL.

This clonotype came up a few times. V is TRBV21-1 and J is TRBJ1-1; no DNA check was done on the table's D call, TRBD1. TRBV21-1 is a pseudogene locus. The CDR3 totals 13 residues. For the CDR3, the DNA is TGTGCCAAGCGGGACAGTGAGGCCACTGAAGCTTTCTTT. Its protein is CAKRDSEATEAFF.

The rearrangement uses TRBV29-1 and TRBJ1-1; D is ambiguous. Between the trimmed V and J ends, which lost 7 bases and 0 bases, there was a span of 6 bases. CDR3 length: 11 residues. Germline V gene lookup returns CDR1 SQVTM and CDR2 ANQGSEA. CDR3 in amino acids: CSARLNTEAFF. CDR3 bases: TGCAGCGCCCGTTTGAACACTGAAGCTTTCTTT.

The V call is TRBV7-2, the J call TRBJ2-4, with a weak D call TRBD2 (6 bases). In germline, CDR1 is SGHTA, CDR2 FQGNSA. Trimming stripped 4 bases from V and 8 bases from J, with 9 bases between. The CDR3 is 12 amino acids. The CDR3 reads CASSYGGDIQYF. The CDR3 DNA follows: TGTGCCAGCAGCTACGGGGGTGACATTCAGTACTTC.

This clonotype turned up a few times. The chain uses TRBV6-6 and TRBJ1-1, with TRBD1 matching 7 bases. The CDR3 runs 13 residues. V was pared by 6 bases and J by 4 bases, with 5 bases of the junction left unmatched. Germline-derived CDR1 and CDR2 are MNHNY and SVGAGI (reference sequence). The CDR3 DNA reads TGTGCCAGCAGAGACAGGGAAGTCACTGAAGCTTTCTTT. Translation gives CASRDREVTEAFF.

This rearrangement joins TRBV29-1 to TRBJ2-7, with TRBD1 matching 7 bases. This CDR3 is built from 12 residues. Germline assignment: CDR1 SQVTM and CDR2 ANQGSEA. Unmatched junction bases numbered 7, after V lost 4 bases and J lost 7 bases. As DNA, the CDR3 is TGCAGCGTTGGCGACCCCAGGGGGGAGCAGTACTTC. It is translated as CSVGDPRGEQYF.

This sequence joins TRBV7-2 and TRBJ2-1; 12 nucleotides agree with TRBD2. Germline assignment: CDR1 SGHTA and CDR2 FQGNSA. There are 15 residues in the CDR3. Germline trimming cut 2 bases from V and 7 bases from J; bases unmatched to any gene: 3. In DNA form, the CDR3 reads TGTGCCAGCAGCTTACTCCTAGCGGGAGGGAATGAGCAGTTCTTC. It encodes CASSLLLAGGNEQFF.

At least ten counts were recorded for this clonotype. In DNA form, the CDR3 reads TGTGCCAGCAGCTTGATAGAGGCGATCCCTGAAGCTTTCTTT. It translates to CASSLIEAIPEAFF. The V gene is TRBV7-9, the J gene TRBJ1-1; no clear D gene. The germline gives CDR1 SEHNR, CDR2 FQNEAQ (reference sequence). V dropped 3 bases and J dropped 6 bases, with 14 bases sitting between them. The CDR3 runs 14 residues.

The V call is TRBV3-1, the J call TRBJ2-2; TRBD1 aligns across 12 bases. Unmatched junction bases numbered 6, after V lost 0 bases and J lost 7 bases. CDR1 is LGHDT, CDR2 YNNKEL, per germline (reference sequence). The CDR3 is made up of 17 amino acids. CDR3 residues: CASSQDLGQGASGELFF. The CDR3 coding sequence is TGTGCCAGCAGCCAAGATTTGGGACAGGGGGCAAGCGGGGAGCTGTTTTTT.

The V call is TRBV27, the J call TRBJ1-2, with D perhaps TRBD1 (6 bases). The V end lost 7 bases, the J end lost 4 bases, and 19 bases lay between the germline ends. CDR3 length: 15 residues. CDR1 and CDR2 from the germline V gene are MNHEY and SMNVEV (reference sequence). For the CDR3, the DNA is TGTGCCAGCACCTCAGAGGCCTCAGGGGCCTATGGCTACACCTTC. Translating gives CASTSEASGAYGYTF.

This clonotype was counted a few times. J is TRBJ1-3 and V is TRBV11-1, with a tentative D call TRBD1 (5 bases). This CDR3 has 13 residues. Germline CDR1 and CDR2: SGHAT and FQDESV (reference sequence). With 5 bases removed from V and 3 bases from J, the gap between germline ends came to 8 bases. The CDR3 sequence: CASSRQYGNTIYF. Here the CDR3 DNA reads TGTGCCAGCAGCCGACAGTATGGAAACACCATATATTTT.

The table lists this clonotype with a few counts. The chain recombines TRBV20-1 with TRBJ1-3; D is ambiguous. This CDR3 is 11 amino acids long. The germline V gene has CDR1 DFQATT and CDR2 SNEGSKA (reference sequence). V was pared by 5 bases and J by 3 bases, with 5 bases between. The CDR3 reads CSAYRGNTIYF. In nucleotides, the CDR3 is TGCAGTGCTTATCGTGGAAACACCATATATTTT.

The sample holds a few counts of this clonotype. The CDR3 DNA sequence: TGTGCCAGCAGTTTATCCGCGACAGGGTACCATGAGCAGTTCTTC. Translating it yields CASSLSATGYHEQFF. V and J are TRBV27 and TRBJ2-1, with 7 bases that match TRBD1. V was pared by 0 bases and J by 8 bases, with 7 bases of the junction left unmatched. Germline values: CDR1 MNHEY, CDR2 SMNVEV (reference sequence). The CDR3 extends over 15 amino acids.

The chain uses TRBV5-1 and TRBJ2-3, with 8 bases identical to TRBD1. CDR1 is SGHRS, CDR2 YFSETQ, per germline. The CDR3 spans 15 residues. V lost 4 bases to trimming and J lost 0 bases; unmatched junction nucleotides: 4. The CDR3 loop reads CASSPGQGSTDTQYF. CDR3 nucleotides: TGCGCCAGCAGCCCCGGACAGGGAAGCACAGATACGCAGTATTTT.

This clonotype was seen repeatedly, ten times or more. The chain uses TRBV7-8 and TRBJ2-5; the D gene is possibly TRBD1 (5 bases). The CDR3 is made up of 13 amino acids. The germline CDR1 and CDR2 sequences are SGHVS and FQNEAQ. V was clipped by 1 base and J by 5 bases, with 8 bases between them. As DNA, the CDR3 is TGTGCCAGCAGCTTAGGCAGGGATGAGACCCAGTACTTC. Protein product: CASSLGRDETQYF.